This is a list of T cell receptor beta chains from one sample in a study of blood T cell repertoires in COVID-19. Measured with immunoSEQ multiplex PCR; TCRdb has only the in-frame clones, and not every one. The top ten hold roughly 5.8% of the sample, which has hundreds of thousands of clones, approximately 82% seen once. Sequenced input: peripheral blood. These receptors all stem from an elderly man with acute or convalescent COVID-19. Both conserved end residues are part of each CDR3.

j_call	v_call	cdr3_aa
TRBJ2-3	TRBV10-3	CAISLDLSSGSTDTQYF
TRBJ2-3	TRBV11-2	CASSLQAGVVTQYF
TRBJ1-3	TRBV12-3/TRBV12-4	CASSLHSGNTIYF
TRBJ1-2	TRBV7-4	CASSGPAVGGPLGGYGYTF
TRBJ2-7	TRBV19	CASSIGDRITYEQYF
TRBJ2-1	TRBV29-1	CSVETTADNEQFF
TRBJ1-2	TRBV27	CASRGQGRLARGYTF
TRBJ1-5	TRBV5-4	CASSLSGQNQPQHF
TRBJ2-6	TRBV5-1	CASSRYTGFGGANVLTF
TRBJ2-1	TRBV4-1	CASSQSGVRGEYNEQFF
TRBJ2-5	TRBV6-1	CASSEASSQYF
TRBJ1-5	TRBV6-5	CASSDRQGRQHF
TRBJ2-1	TRBV19	CASSTTSGVYNEQFF
TRBJ2-1	TRBV5-1	CASSLEGSGNEQFF
TRBJ2-2	TRBV6-4	CASSPQGLGTGELFF
TRBJ2-3	TRBV4-1	CASSQDSRSTDTQYF
TRBJ1-4	TRBV9	CASSVSWGTNEKLFF
TRBJ2-5	TRBV3-1/TRBV3-2	CASSQASSGQETQYF
TRBJ2-7	TRBV5-4	CASSLVGTSGYEQYF
TRBJ2-7	TRBV5-1	CASSYGTGLREQYF
TRBJ1-5	TRBV30	CAWRGPRSNQPQHF
TRBJ1-1	TRBV5-1	CASSLAVGGMNTEAFF
TRBJ2-7	TRBV24-1	CATSDRTSGSYEQYF
TRBJ2-1	TRBV11-1	CASSVEGAGNEQFF
TRBJ2-1	TRBV9	CASSAHRTSGGNEQFF
TRBJ1-4	TRBV30	CAWSVIAGVGEKLFF
TRBJ2-2	TRBV10-2	CASRTGGPTGELFF
TRBJ1-2	TRBV3-1/TRBV3-2	CASSPWTASYGYTF
TRBJ1-4	TRBV18	CASSRGPNEKLFF
TRBJ2-7	TRBV5-6	CASSLVGQGAYEQYF
TRBJ1-4	TRBV5-4	CASSLPDRDEKLFF
TRBJ2-7	TRBV9	CASSSRQGARVEQYF
TRBJ2-2	TRBV28	CASSLLAGGRTRAGELFF
TRBJ2-3	TRBV6-5	CASRGAPRTDTQYF
TRBJ1-2	TRBV9	CASTRGDGYTF
TRBJ2-6	TRBV27	CASSKQVNSGANVLTF
TRBJ2-2	TRBV3-1/TRBV3-2	CASSQRTSRNTGELFF
TRBJ2-5	TRBV24-1	CATSLGAGEAETQYF
TRBJ1-5	TRBV6-5	CASSRQGNQPQHF
TRBJ2-2	TRBV7-3	CASSSDRGDTGELFF
TRBJ1-3	TRBV7-6	CASSSQQGHSGNTIYF